Listed here is a single T cell receptor beta chain. The V end was cut by 3 bases, the J end by 5 bases, with 14 bases between. CDR1 and CDR2 (germline): SGHNT, YENEEA. The CDR3 has 15 amino acids. The sample comes from a study of radiotherapy plus CTLA-4 blockade in lung cancer. Sequenced by immunoSEQ multiplex PCR; TCRdb stores in-frame clones only, minus some. The repertoire consists of about 110,000 clones, with about 85% occurring once and the leading ten covering approximately 2.5%. Patients with chemo-refractory metastatic non-small-cell lung cancer received focal radiation plus CTLA-4 blockade with ipilimumab.

The source is a human donor with non-small cell lung cancer that progressed on radiotherapy plus ipilimumab. Some clones in this sample may be carry-over from other donors' samples. V usage is TRBV11-3 and J usage is TRBJ2-1; D might be TRBD2 (7 bases). Specimen: peripheral blood, collected from a patient treated with radiotherapy plus ipilimumab. This chain's CDR3 is CASSLGGGGNNEQFF. For the CDR3, the DNA is TGTGCCAGCAGCTTGGGGGGCGGGGGCAACAATGAGCAGTTCTTC.